This T cell receptor (beta chain) comes out of a study of T cell responses to AZD1222 COVID-19 vaccine. Across the whole study: Pooled samples include second doses given at about 4 or 12 weeks. Study-level results: Epitopes outside B.1.351 and B.1.1.7 mutated regions reportedly drew nearly half of spike TCRs. Once two AZD1222 doses were given, Spike-specific TCR breadth and depth went up. Among the donors, most were white British and more were female, and clonal diversity was possibly underestimated.

Notes on this clone: As yet, its antigen is unknown.

The CDR3 runs 17 residues. Trimming took 6 bases from V and 0 from J, leaving 15 bases between them. The germline CDR1 and CDR2 sequences are MNHEY and SMNVEV (reference sequence). TCRdb's table, derived via immunoSEQ multiplex PCR, lists solely in-frame clones and lacks some. This sample has 130,000 to 150,000 clones; about 93% occur once, and the top ten carry roughly 5.5%. The sequence derives from an adult in good health. The input for sequencing was peripheral blood, taken on day 0 of AZD1222 vaccination. The chain employs TRBV27 and TRBJ1-6; the D is unclear. The CDR3, as DNA: TGTGCCAGCAGGGGGAGCGGCGCGGTCTCCTATAATTCACCCCTCCACTTT. This codes for CASRGSGAVSYNSPLHF.